The 4 T cell receptor beta chains below were found in one sample sequenced in a study of T cells after yellow fever vaccination. TCRdb called the 5' RACE reads again in MiXCR, with one record for every CDR3 protein. The sample has approximately 250,000 distinct CDR3 sequences, about 7% seen once. The sequencing here drew on CD4+ T cells sorted from PBMCs, taken on the day of the yellow fever booster vaccination. These receptors all stem from a man aged 25 to 40 who received the YFV17D yellow fever vaccine.

There are a few counts of this clonotype. The J gene is TRBJ2-1, the V gene TRBV20-1; TRBD2 might be the D (5 bases). Per germline, CDR1 DFQATT and CDR2 SNEGSKA (reference sequence). The CDR3 covers 11 residues. Between the trimmed V and J ends, which lost 8 bases and 2 bases, there was a span of 7 bases. CDR3 DNA: TGCAGTTTTAGCGCCTACAATGAGCAGTTCTTC. Translating it yields CSFSAYNEQFF.

Only a few counts were recorded for this clonotype. Written as DNA, the CDR3 is TGCAGTGCCATGACCTCCGGGACAGGGGATGAAAAACTGTTTTTT. Its protein is CSAMTSGTGDEKLFF. V and J are TRBV20-1 and TRBJ1-4, with 10 bases that match TRBD1. The J segment lost 6 bases and the V segment lost 6 bases, leaving 10 bases of the junction unmatched. The CDR3 sequence is 15 residues long. Germline V gene data show CDR1 as DFQATT and CDR2 as SNEGSKA (reference sequence).

This clonotype has at least ten counts. The chain joins TRBV6-1 to TRBJ2-5, with 11 nucleotides matching TRBD2. The ends lost 6 bases at V and 1 base at J; junction bases unmatched: 7. The CDR3 spans 16 residues. CDR1 is MNHNS, CDR2 SASEGT, per germline. In DNA form, the CDR3 reads TGTGCCAGCAGACGAGACGGACTAGCGGGCCAAGAGACCCAGTACTTC. Amino acids: CASRRDGLAGQETQYF.

The rearrangement links TRBV9 to TRBJ1-1; a possible D gene is TRBD1 (5 bases). V lost 0 bases and J 7 bases, leaving 13 bases between the germline ends. The CDR3 consists of 14 residues. The germline V gene has CDR1 SGDLS and CDR2 YYNGEE. The CDR3 region has the DNA TGTGCCAGCAGCGTAGGTGTCTCCCAGGGTGAAGCTTTCTTT. Amino acids: CASSVGVSQGEAFF.